This T cell receptor (beta chain) was sequenced during a study of T-cell reconstitution after alpha-beta-depleted transplantation in children. Study outcomes and limitations: By one year post-transplant, T-cell counts and diversity largely arose from T cells that were newly produced.

V dropped 0 bases and J dropped 6; count of bases not matched to a gene: 8. The CDR3 runs to 16 residues. Details on this clonotype: As yet, its antigen is unknown.

This sample's TCRbeta library carried unique molecular identifier barcodes. Each CDR3 protein is one row after TCRdb ran MiXCR on the PCR reads. The top ten hold 2% to 2.5% of the sample, which has roughly 500,000 distinct CDR3 sequences, roughly a tenth seen once. This chain joins TRBV12-3 or TRBV12-4 and TRBJ2-1, with 7 bases that match TRBD2. The specimen was PBMCs, collected before TCRalphabeta/CD19-depleted stem cell transplant. The clonotype originates from a child aged 2-9 years with inherited bone marrow failure, due to receive a stem cell transplant. The CDR3 region is CASSLAGGRAFNEQFF. The CDR3 region has the DNA TGTGCCAGCAGTTTAGCTGGGGGGAGGGCCTTCAATGAGCAGTTCTTC.